This entry describes one TCR beta chain. A junction end diverges from the germline sequence, so it may reflect a read error. The CDR3 contains 12 residues. Germline CDR1 and CDR2: SEHNR and FQNEAQ (reference sequence). Sorted-subset replicate PCR reactions contained about 200 ng DNA, corresponding to some 29,000 T cell genomes. Generated by immunoSEQ multiplex PCR, the TCRdb table keeps only in-frame clones and is missing some. The data hold more than 900,000 clones, with more than 75% observed a single time. Splitting the CD4+ cells yielded a CD45RA+ naive subset and a CD45RA-negative memory subset. This entry comes from a study of shared clonotypes between healthy human individuals. Turning to the study itself: Every donor yielded three CD4 naive, three CD4 memory, two CD8 naive and one CD8 memory plate.

This chain links TRBV7-9 with TRBJ2-7; D remains unclear. The TCR comes from a man aged 18-30 years in good health. Some clones in this sample may be carry-over from other donors' samples. The sample taken for sequencing was memory CD4+ T cells from PBMCs. Specified subset: CD45RA-negative fraction. The CDR3 spells CASSLVEGPFSF. The DNA of the CDR3 is TGTGCCAGCAGCTTAGTGGAAGGGCCTTTCTCTTTC.